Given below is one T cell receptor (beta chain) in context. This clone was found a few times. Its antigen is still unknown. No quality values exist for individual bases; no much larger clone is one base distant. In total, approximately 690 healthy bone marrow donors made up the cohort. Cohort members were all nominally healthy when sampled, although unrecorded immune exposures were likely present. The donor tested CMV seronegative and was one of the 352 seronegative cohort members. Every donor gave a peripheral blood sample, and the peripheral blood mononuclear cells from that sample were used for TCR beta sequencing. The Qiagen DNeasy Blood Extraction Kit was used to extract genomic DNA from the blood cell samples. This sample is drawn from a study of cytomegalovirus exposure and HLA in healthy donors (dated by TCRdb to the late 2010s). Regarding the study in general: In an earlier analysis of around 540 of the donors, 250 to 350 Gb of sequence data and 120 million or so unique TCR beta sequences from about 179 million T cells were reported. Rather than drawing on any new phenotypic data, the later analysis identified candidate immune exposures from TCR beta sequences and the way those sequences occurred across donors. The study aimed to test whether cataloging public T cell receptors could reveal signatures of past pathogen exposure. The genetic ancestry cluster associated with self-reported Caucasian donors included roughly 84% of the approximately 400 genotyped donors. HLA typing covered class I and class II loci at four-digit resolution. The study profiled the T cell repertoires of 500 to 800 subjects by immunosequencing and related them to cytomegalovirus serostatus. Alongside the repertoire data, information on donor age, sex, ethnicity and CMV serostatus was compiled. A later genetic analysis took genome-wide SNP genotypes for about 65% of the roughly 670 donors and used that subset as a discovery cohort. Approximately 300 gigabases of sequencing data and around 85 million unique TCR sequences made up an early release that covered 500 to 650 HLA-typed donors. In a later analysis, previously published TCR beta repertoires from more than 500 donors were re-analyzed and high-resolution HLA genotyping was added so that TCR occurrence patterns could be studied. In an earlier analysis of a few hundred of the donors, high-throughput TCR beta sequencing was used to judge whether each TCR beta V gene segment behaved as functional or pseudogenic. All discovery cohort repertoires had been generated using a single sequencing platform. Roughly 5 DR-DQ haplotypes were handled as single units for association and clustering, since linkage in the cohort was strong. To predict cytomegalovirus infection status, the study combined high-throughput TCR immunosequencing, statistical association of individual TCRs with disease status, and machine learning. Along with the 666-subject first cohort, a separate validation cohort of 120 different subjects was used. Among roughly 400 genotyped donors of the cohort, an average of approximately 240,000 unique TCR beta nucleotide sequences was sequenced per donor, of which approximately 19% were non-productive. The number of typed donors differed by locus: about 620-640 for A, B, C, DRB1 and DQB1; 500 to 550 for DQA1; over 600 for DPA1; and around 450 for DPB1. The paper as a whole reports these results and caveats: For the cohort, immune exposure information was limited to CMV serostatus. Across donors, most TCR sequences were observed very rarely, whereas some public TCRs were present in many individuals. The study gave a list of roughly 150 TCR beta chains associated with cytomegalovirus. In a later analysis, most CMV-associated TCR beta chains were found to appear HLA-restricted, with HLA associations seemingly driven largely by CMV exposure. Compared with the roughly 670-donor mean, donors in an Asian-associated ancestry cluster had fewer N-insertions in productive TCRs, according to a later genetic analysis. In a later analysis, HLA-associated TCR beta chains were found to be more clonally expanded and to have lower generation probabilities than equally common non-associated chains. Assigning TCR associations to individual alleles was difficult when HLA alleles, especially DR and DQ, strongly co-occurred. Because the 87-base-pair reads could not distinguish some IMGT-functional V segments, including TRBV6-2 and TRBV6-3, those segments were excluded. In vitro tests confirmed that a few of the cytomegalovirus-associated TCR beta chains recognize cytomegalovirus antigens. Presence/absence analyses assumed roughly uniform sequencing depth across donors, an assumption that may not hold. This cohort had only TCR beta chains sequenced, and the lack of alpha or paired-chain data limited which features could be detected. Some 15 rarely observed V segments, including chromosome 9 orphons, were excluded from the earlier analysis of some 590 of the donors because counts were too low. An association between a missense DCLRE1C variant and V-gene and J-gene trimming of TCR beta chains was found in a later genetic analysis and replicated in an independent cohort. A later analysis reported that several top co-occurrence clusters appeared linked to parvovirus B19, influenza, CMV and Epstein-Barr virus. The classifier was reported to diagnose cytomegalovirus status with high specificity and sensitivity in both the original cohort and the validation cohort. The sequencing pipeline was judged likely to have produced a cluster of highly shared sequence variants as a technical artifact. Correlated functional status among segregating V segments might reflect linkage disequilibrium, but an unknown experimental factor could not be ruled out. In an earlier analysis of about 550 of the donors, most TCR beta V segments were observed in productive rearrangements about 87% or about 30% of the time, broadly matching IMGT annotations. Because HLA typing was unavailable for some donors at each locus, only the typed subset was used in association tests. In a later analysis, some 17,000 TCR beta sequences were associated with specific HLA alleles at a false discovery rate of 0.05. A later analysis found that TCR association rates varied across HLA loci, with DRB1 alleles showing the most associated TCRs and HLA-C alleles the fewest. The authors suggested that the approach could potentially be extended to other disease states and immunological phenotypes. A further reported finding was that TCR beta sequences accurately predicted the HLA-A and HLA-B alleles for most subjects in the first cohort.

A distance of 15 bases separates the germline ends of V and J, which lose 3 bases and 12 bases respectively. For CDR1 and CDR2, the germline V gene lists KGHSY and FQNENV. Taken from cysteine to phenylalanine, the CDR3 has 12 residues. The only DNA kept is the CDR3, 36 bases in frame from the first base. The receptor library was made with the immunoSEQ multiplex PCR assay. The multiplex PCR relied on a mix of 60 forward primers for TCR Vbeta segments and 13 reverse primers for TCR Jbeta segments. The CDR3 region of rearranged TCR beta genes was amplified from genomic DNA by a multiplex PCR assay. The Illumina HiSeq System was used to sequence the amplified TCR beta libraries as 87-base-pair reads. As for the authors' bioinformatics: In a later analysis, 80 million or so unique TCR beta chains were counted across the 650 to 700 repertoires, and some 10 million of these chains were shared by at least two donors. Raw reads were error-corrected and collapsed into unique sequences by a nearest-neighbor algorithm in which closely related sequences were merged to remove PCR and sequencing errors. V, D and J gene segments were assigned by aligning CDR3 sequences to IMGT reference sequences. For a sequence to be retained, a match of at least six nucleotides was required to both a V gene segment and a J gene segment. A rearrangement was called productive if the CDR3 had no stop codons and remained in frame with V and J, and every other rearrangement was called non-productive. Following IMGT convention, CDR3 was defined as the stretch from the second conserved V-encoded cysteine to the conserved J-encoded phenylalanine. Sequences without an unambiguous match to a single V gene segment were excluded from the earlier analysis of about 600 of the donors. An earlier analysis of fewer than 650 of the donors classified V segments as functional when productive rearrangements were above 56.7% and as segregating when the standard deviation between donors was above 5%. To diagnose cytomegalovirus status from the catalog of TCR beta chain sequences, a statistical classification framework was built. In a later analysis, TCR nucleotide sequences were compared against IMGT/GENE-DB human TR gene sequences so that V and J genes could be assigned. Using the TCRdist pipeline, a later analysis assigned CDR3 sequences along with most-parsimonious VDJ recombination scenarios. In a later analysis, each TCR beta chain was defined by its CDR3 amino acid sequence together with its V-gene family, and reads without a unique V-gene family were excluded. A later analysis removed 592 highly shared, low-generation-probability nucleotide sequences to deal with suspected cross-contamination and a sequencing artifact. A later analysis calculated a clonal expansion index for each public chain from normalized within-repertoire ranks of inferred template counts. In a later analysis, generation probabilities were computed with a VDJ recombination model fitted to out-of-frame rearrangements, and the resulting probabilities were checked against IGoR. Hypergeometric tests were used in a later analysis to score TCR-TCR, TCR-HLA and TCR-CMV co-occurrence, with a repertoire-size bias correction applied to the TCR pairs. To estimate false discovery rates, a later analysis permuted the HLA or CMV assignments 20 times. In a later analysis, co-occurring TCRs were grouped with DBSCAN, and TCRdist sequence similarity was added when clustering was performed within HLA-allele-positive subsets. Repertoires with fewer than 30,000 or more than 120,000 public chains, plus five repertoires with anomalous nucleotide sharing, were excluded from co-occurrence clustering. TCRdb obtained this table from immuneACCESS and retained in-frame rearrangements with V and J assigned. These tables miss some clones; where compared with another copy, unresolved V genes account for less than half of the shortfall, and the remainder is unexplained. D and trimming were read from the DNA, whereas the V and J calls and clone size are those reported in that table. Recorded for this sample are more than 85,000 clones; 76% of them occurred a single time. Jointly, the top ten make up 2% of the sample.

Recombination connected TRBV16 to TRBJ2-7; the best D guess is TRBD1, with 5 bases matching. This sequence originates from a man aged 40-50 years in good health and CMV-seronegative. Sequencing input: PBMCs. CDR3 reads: CASSQTAPLAYF. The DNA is TGTGCCAGCAGCCAGACAGCTCCCTTGGCGTACTTC.